These 27 T cell receptor beta chains share one sample of origin, sequenced in a study of TIL therapy for anti-PD-1-resistant metastatic lung cancer. Time point defined: pre-treatment sample, taken before nivolumab and TIL therapy. Most excised metastases sampled were pleural nodules or supraclavicular lymph nodes. The immunoSEQ assay was v3. TCRdb's copy holds only in-frame clones and misses some; the assay was immunoSEQ multiplex PCR. This table holds about 100,000 clones, about two thirds found once. The source material was tumor tissue, sampled at baseline. Receptor source: a person between 25 and 80 years old with non-small cell lung cancer.

The chain employs TRBV6-5 and TRBJ2-1; D gene ambiguous. Germline loops: CDR1 MNHEY, CDR2 SVGAGI. CDR3 length: 16 residues. With 0 bases removed from V and 3 bases from J, the gap between germline ends came to 12 bases. This chain's CDR3 is CASSYSKPPIYNEQFF. The CDR3, as DNA: TGTGCCAGCAGTTACTCGAAGCCACCGATCTACAATGAGCAGTTCTTC.

The chain couples TRBV5-1 to TRBJ2-5; D possibly corresponds to TRBD2 (6 bases). The length of the CDR3 is 18 residues. CDR1 and CDR2 from the germline V gene are SGHRS and YFSETQ. Trimming pared 0 bases from V and 1 base from J, leaving 19 bases between. CDR3 bases: TGCGCCAGCAGCTTGGTGTTAGGGAGTGGCGGGGTCCAAGAGACCCAGTACTTC. Translation gives CASSLVLGSGGVQETQYF.

This chain connects TRBV5-5 to TRBJ2-5; 9 bases match TRBD2. V was pared by 0 bases and J by 2 bases, with 2 bases of the junction left unmatched. CDR1 and CDR2 (germline): SGHKS, YYEKEE (reference sequence). The CDR3 consists of 15 residues. The CDR3: CASSLVGLAQETQYF. The DNA of the CDR3 is TGTGCCAGCAGCTTGGTAGGACTAGCGCAAGAGACCCAGTACTTC.

The rearrangement joins TRBV6-5 to TRBJ2-2; D not resolved. V lost 2 bases and J 5 bases, leaving 6 bases between the germline ends. There are 13 residues in the CDR3. Germline lookup yields CDR1 MNHEY and CDR2 SVGAGI. CDR3 DNA: TGTGCCAGCAGTTACGGTGGGACCGGGGAGCTGTTTTTT. It yields the protein CASSYGGTGELFF.

The genes are TRBV7-2 and TRBJ2-3; D is perhaps TRBD2 (7 bases). CDR1 is SGHTA, CDR2 FQGNSA, per germline. This CDR3 is built from 15 residues. Deletions cut 1 base from V and 4 bases from J, with 12 bases between. DNA of the CDR3: TGTGCCAGCAGCTTAGTGCAGGGGAGGGCAGATACGCAGTATTTT. Encoded protein: CASSLVQGRADTQYF.

The table lists this clone with a few counts. The rearrangement links TRBV2 to TRBJ1-1; 7 bases match TRBD1. Trimming took 8 bases from V and 0 from J; bases not matched to a gene: 12. The CDR3 length is 16 residues. Germline CDR1 and CDR2: SNHLY and FYNNEI. The CDR3 protein is CASQTGMTGLNTEAFF. The CDR3, as DNA: TGTGCCAGCCAGACCGGTATGACAGGGCTGAACACTGAAGCTTTCTTT.

This clone was seen a single time. The J gene is TRBJ1-2, the V gene TRBV19; D not certain. From germline, CDR1 is LNHDA and CDR2 SQIVND (reference sequence). The CDR3 consists of 14 residues. V was cut by 3 bases and J by 3 bases, with 11 bases left in between. CDR3 loop: CASSIGVTDYGYTF. CDR3 nucleotide sequence: TGTGCCAGTAGTATCGGGGTTACTGACTATGGCTACACCTTC.

V and J are TRBV27 and TRBJ2-1; D possibly corresponds to TRBD2 (6 bases). Germline CDR1 MNHEY, CDR2 SMNVEV (reference sequence). The CDR3 has 12 residues. DNA for the CDR3: TGTGTCGCGGCCGGGAGCGTAAATGAGCAGTTCTTC. Translated: CVAAGSVNEQFF.

The chain joins TRBV19 to TRBJ1-2; D is undetermined. The CDR3 totals 16 residues. V lost 4 bases to trimming and J lost 4 bases, with 19 bases between them. Germline values: CDR1 LNHDA, CDR2 SQIVND (reference sequence). The CDR3 here is CASSTSGWDPGYGYTF. For the CDR3, the DNA is TGTGCCAGTAGTACGAGCGGGTGGGATCCAGGCTATGGCTACACCTTC.

The chain is built from TRBV6-5 and TRBJ2-4; D remains unclear. There are 15 residues in the CDR3. Germline V gene sequence: CDR1 MNHEY, CDR2 SVGAGI. V lost 6 bases, J lost 1 base, and 13 bases lay in between. CDR3 region: CASRGGSWAKNIQYF. The CDR3 DNA is TGTGCCAGCAGGGGCGGATCGTGGGCCAAAAACATTCAGTACTTC.

This clone was picked up a small number of times. In DNA, the CDR3 is TGTGCCAGCAGTTACTCATCTTTGCACACGAACACTGAAGCTTTCTTT. The encoded protein is CASSYSSLHTNTEAFF. J is TRBJ1-1 and V is TRBV6-5, with D hard to call. Germline V gives CDR1 MNHEY, CDR2 SVGAGI. V was trimmed by 0 bases and J by 1 base, leaving 12 bases between them. CDR3 length: 16 amino acids.

A remark on this clone: Distinct nucleotide sequences in the sample also encode this CDR3. V is TRBV28 and J is TRBJ1-2; no definite D call. The V end lost 2 bases, the J end lost 2 bases, and 0 bases lay between the germline ends. The CDR3 is 11 residues long. Germline CDR1 and CDR2: MDHEN and SYDVKM. The CDR3 region is CASSLNYGYTF. The CDR3 nucleotides read TGTGCCAGCAGTTTAAACTATGGCTACACCTTC.

A single count supports this clone. The rearrangement uses TRBV6-5 and TRBJ2-1; possible D gene TRBD1, 6 bases. The CDR3 runs 11 residues. The V gene's germline CDR1 is MNHEY and CDR2 SVGAGI. The germline V and J ends were trimmed by 4 bases and 14 bases, with 12 bases remaining between them. This CDR3 reads CASSSQGWKFF. CDR3 in DNA: TGTGCCAGCAGTTCTCAGGGGTGGAAGTTCTTC.

This clone was counted many times. J is TRBJ2-2 and V is TRBV4-3; TRBD1 matches at 10 bases. The junction had 9 bases not matched to a gene; V was cut back by 3 bases and J by 2 bases. The CDR3 length is 18 residues. Germline V CDR1 and CDR2: LGHNA, YSLEER. The CDR3 spells CASSQNRQGAQNTGELFF. CDR3 coding DNA: TGCGCCAGCAGCCAGAACCGACAGGGGGCGCAAAACACCGGGGAGCTGTTTTTT.

In nucleotides, the CDR3 is TGTGCCAGCTCACCAGGGGAAAAACTGTTTTTT. Translating it yields CASSPGEKLFF. V and J are TRBV18 and TRBJ1-4; D is unclear. V was trimmed by 2 bases and J by 8 bases, leaving 3 bases between them. This CDR3 has 11 residues. Germline V gene sequence: CDR1 KGHSH, CDR2 LQKENI.

This chain uses TRBV5-1 with TRBJ2-7; no firm D call. Germline V gene sequence: CDR1 SGHRS, CDR2 YFSETQ. This CDR3 contains 15 residues. V was trimmed by 2 bases and J by 7 bases, leaving 19 bases between them. CDR3 residues: CASSFRSGIGEEQYF. The CDR3 DNA sequence: TGCGCCAGCAGCTTCCGCTCCGGCATTGGGGAAGAGCAGTACTTC.

The rearrangement links TRBV2 to TRBJ2-3, with D possibly TRBD1 on 6 matching bases. This CDR3 has 14 residues. The V end lost 5 bases, the J end lost 1 base, and 10 bases lay between the germline ends. Germline values: CDR1 SNHLY, CDR2 FYNNEI. CDR3 in DNA: TGTGCCAGCAGTTTGAGGACAGGCACAGATACGCAGTATTTT. The encoded protein is CASSLRTGTDTQYF.

This clone was observed a few times. This chain uses TRBV7-2 with TRBJ2-7; no firm D call. The V gene's germline CDR1 is SGHTA and CDR2 FQGNSA. V was trimmed by 5 bases and J by 4 bases, leaving 18 bases between them. CDR3 length: 15 amino acids. CDR3 bases: TGTGCCAGCAGCCCAACCACCGGTCCCTATTACGAGCAGTACTTC. Translation: CASSPTTGPYYEQYF.

J is TRBJ1-2 and V is TRBV29-1; D remains unclear. The germline CDR1 and CDR2 sequences are SQVTM and ANQGSEA. The V gene lost 4 bases and the J gene lost 7 bases, with 1 base spanning the gap. CDR3 length: 8 residues. The CDR3 here is CSVGGYTF. CDR3 DNA: TGCAGCGTTGGTGGCTACACCTTC.

For this clone: A much larger clone is a single base away; this may be a read error. The rearrangement joins TRBV6-5 to TRBJ1-1; D not resolved. This CDR3 contains 12 residues. The V gene lost 5 bases and the J gene lost 1 base, with 5 bases spanning the gap. Germline CDR1 MNHEY, CDR2 SVGAGI. CDR3 bases: TGTGCCAGCAGTCGCAGGAACACTGAAGCTTTCTTT. It translates to CASSRRNTEAFF.

A single count supports this clone. The chain carries TRBV3-1 (or the pseudogene TRBV3-2) and TRBJ2-1, with a weak D call TRBD2 (6 bases). Germline assignment: CDR1 LGHDT and CDR2 YNNKEL (reference sequence). Trimming removed 3 bases at V and 9 bases at J, with 24 bases between. This CDR3 contains 17 residues. CDR3 bases: TGTGCCAGCAGCCACGCAGGAGGGCCTAGTCTTTGGGGTGAGCAGTTCTTC. Translation gives CASSHAGGPSLWGEQFF.

The chain recombines TRBV5-6 with TRBJ1-4; 7 nucleotides agree with TRBD1. V shed 4 bases, J shed 3 bases, and the junction held 3 bases outside the gene matches. The CDR3 sequence is 14 residues long. The V gene's germline CDR1 is SGHDT and CDR2 YYEEEE. The CDR3 sequence: CASSAGTANEKLFF. The DNA of the CDR3 is TGTGCCAGCAGCGCCGGGACAGCTAATGAAAAACTGTTTTTT.

CDR3 protein: CAWSEVRGRDEKLFF. The CDR3 DNA follows: TGTGCCTGGAGTGAAGTCAGGGGGAGGGATGAAAAACTGTTTTTT. The chain links TRBV30 to TRBJ1-4; TRBD1 aligns across 7 bases. Germline CDR1 reads GTSNPN; CDR2 reads SVGIG (reference sequence). CDR3 length: 15 residues. After removal of 1 base from V and 6 bases from J, the junction contained 8 bases not matched to a gene.

V is TRBV6-2 or TRBV6-3 and J is TRBJ2-2, with D hard to call. CDR3 length equals 16 residues. CDR1 is MNHEY and CDR2 is SVGEGT in the germline V gene. V was shortened by 0 bases and J by 5 bases, with 13 bases between the two germline ends. The DNA of the CDR3 is TGTGCCAGCAGTTACTCGTTTGGGGTCGGTACCGGGGAGCTGTTTTTT. Its translation is CASSYSFGVGTGELFF.

The chain couples TRBV18 to TRBJ1-2; 10 positions match TRBD1. With 4 bases clipped from V and 6 bases from J, the junction kept 5 bases outside the gene matches. Germline V gene data show CDR1 as KGHSH and CDR2 as LQKENI. The CDR3 sequence is 14 residues long. The DNA for the CDR3 is TGTGCCAGCTCACTAGGACAGGGGGTCGATGGCTACACCTTC. Its protein product is CASSLGQGVDGYTF.

The V call is TRBV6-1, the J call TRBJ1-2, with a possible D match to TRBD1 (6 bases). The CDR3 loop spans 14 amino acids. Trimming took off 2 bases at V and 8 bases at J, with 15 bases between the two ends. From germline, CDR1 is MNHNS and CDR2 SASEGT. In DNA, the CDR3 is TGTGCCAGCAGTGAACATCAGGGGAAGGACGGCTACACCTTC. It codes for CASSEHQGKDGYTF.

A note on this clone: A much larger clone lies a single base off, so this may be a read error. In DNA form, the CDR3 reads TGTGCCAGCAGGGGGGTGAGCTCCTACAATGAGCAGTTCTTC. Its protein product is CASRGVSSYNEQFF. The chain couples TRBV11-2 to TRBJ2-1, with D perhaps assigned TRBD1 or TRBD2 (5 bases each). CDR1 is SGHAT and CDR2 is FQNNGV in the germline V gene. The V and J ends lost 6 bases and 0 bases respectively, with 9 bases between them. The CDR3 is 14 amino acids.